This TCR beta chain is drawn from a study of blood T cell repertoires in COVID-19 (dated by TCRdb to 2018 to 2020). About the investigation overall: Samples from collaborators originated in the United States, Italy and Spain and spanned both the acute and convalescent phases of COVID-19. The samples were drawn from two sources: the first 160 participants of the ongoing ImmuneRACE study, and approximately 1,300 subjects contributed by 6 global collaborators. A freely available public database, intended as a resource for researchers studying the immune response to SARS-CoV-2, is where the repertoires were released. Where HLA class I and class II types were available, the types were taken from metadata supplied by the sample provider, not from assay-based typing. Deeply sampled blood TCRbeta repertoires from subjects exposed to, actively infected with, or recovered from COVID-19 were included in the dataset. The material from the prospective study consisted of cDNA or gDNA derived from T cells, B-cell-depleted T cells, or PBMCs. A de-identified subject ID, COVID-19 status, age in years and sex were almost always included in the sample metadata. Results and caveats for the whole study, not just this receptor: How much clinical and demographic metadata was included differed by source and by participant, and the metadata was provided uncurated.

The immunoSEQ Assay, a bias-controlled multiplex PCR, was used to amplify TCRbeta CDR3 regions from genomic DNA. The authors processed their data as follows. Within the assay, amplification of reference gene primers was used to estimate how many nucleated cells each sample contained. To quantify the absolute abundance of each unique TCRbeta CDR3 rearrangement, sequence reads were collapsed and filtered. For each sample, productive Simpson clonality was calculated by taking the square root of Simpson's diversity index across productive rearrangements. Drawn from immuneACCESS, this table holds only the in-frame rearrangements with V and J called that TCRdb kept. Clones are partly lost; checked studies trace under half to an unresolved V gene and leave the rest unexplained. V and J calls and clone size are copied from that table; D and trimming were computed from the DNA. For this sample the table gives 200,000 to 300,000 clones, of which roughly 85% were detected only once. The ten largest clones capture approximately 8.2% of the sample.

The CDR3 covers 14 residues, taking in both the cysteine and the phenylalanine. The read is trimmed to its CDR3 DNA, 42 bases read in frame from base 1. CDR1 and CDR2 (GTSNPN, SVGIG) derive from the germline V gene (reference sequence). The junction shows trimming of 4 bases on V and 0 bases on J, plus 9 bases between the germline ends. A word on this clone: Its antigen is unknown. Base qualities are not at hand, and no much larger clone is one base apart.

Participants in the prospective study were enrolled through a virtual design, were aged 18 to 89 years, and lived in under 25 United States geographic areas. In the prospective study, participants were assigned to cohorts based on the clinical history participants reported in a screening survey and a study questionnaire. In the prospective study, mobile phlebotomists collected whole blood, serum and a nasopharyngeal or oropharyngeal swab from each participant. Over a roughly 2-month period, participants in the prospective study had the option of providing additional blood draws and questionnaires. Prospective study blood samples were shipped either frozen or at room temperature before DNA extraction.

This TCR came from a woman aged 45 to 65 with acute COVID-19. The rearranged segments are TRBV30 and TRBJ2-2; TRBD1 is possibly the D segment (5 matching bases). Sequences were obtained from PBMCs or T cells enriched from blood (not recorded which). CDR3 sequence: CAWIGRANTGELFF. The base sequence is TGTGCCTGGATTGGCAGGGCGAACACCGGGGAGCTGTTTTTT.